One sample yielded the 16 T cell receptor beta chains listed below, sequenced in a study of T-cell reconstitution after alpha-beta-depleted transplantation in children. The TCRbeta library incorporated unique molecular identifiers. A single record per CDR3 protein comes from TCRdb applying MiXCR to the PCR reads. The repertoire holds fewer than 550,000 distinct CDR3 sequences, over 9.5% seen once, with 13% to 15% in the top ten. The sequencing here drew on PBMCs, mostly from graft donor cells, taken 180 days after TCRalphabeta/CD19-depleted stem cell transplant. Source of these receptors: a female patient aged 2-15 years who had a stem cell transplant for aplastic anemia, so the T cells may come from the graft donor.

This clonotype was observed a handful of times. The J gene is TRBJ1-4, the V gene TRBV6-5, with D possibly being TRBD1 (5 bases). This CDR3 has 14 amino acids. The germline CDR1 and CDR2 sequences are MNHEY and SVGAGI. Deletions cut 6 bases from V and 3 bases from J, with 11 bases between. CDR3: CASSHGTSNEKLFF. The CDR3 nucleotides are TGTGCCAGCAGCCACGGGACGTCTAATGAAAAACTGTTTTTT.

The chain is built from TRBV21-1 and TRBJ2-1; the table's D call, TRBD1, was not checked against the DNA. TRBV21-1 is designated a pseudogene. The CDR3 runs 14 residues. CDR3 in amino acids: CASSKGAGRNEHFF. The CDR3 nucleotides are TGTGCCAGCAGCAAGGGGGCAGGGCGAAATGAGCATTTCTTC.

Ten or more counts support this clonotype. This sequence joins TRBV12-5 and TRBJ1-6, with unresolved D. V was clipped by 2 bases and J by 7 bases, with 12 bases between them. Per germline, CDR1 LGHNT and CDR2 FRNRAP. The CDR3 consists of 15 residues. The CDR3 nucleotides are TGTGCTAGTGGTTTGTCCACGGCGGCGAATTCACCCCTCCACTTT. Encoded protein: CASGLSTAANSPLHF.

V usage is TRBV12-3 or TRBV12-4 and J usage is TRBJ1-2; tentative D call: TRBD1 (6 bases). This CDR3 region has 15 residues. V lost 5 bases to trimming and J lost 6 bases, with 19 bases between them. CDR3 region: CASSPRAAGVDGYTF. CDR3 sequence (DNA): TGTGCCAGCAGTCCCCGGGCCGCAGGGGTTGATGGCTACACCTTC.

A few counts support this clonotype. J is TRBJ2-7 and V is TRBV5-1; D possibly corresponds to TRBD1 (5 bases). Trimming took 3 bases from V and 3 from J, leaving 10 bases between them. The CDR3 spans 13 residues. Germline CDR1 reads SGHRS; CDR2 reads YFSETQ. The CDR3 sequence: CASSSTVYYEQYF. The CDR3 coding sequence is TGCGCCAGCAGCTCGACAGTCTACTACGAGCAGTACTTC.

Many counts were recorded for this clonotype. This chain uses TRBV12-3 or TRBV12-4 with TRBJ2-2; D is possibly TRBD2 (6 bases). The V gene lost 7 bases and the J gene lost 6 bases, with 15 bases spanning the gap. The CDR3 length is 14 residues. CDR3 nucleotides: TGTGCCAGCACCTTTATTCGGGAGTCCGGGGAGCTGTTTTTT. Amino acid sequence: CASTFIRESGELFF.

This clonotype has only a few counts. The gene calls are TRBV6-1 and TRBJ1-1; no clear D gene. This CDR3 has 13 residues. CDR1 is MNHNS and CDR2 is SASEGT in the germline V gene. V was trimmed by 5 bases and J by 3 bases, leaving 10 bases between them. CDR3 DNA sequence: TGTGCCAGCAGTAGGGCTGGGGACACTGAAGCTTTCTTT. Its protein is CASSRAGDTEAFF.

In this sample, this clonotype turned up many times. The chain links TRBV12-3 or TRBV12-4 to TRBJ2-5, with D perhaps TRBD1 or TRBD2 (5 bases each). The length of the CDR3 is 16 residues. The V and J ends lost 0 bases and 3 bases respectively, with 14 bases between them. This chain's CDR3 is CASSLAFRDGEETQYF. CDR3 DNA: TGTGCCAGCAGTTTAGCCTTCCGGGACGGCGAAGAGACCCAGTACTTC.

This clonotype turned up a few times. The J gene is TRBJ2-7, the V gene TRBV29-1; 10 bases agree with TRBD1. Trimming cost V 6 bases and J 5 bases; bases outside gene matches: 13. This CDR3 spans 15 amino acids. The V gene's germline CDR1 is SQVTM and CDR2 ANQGSEA. CDR3 loop: CSVHLSPGQGNEQYF. The CDR3 DNA follows: TGCAGCGTCCACCTATCCCCGGGACAGGGGAACGAGCAGTACTTC.

CDR3 sequence (DNA): TGTGCCAGCAGTTTACGGTCTTTGGGGAGGTGGGAGACCCAGTACTTC. It is translated as CASSLRSLGRWETQYF. The chain joins TRBV27 to TRBJ2-5; a possible D gene is TRBD2 (6 bases). The V gene's germline CDR1 is MNHEY and CDR2 SMNVEV (reference sequence). This CDR3 is 16 amino acids long. V was clipped by 2 bases and J by 5 bases, with 18 bases between them.

This clonotype was detected only a few times. The genes are TRBV9 and TRBJ2-2, with 7 bases aligning to TRBD2. Trimming removed 0 bases from V and 6 bases from J; junction bases left unmatched: 8. CDR3 length: 16 amino acids. The germline V gene encodes CDR1 SGDLS and CDR2 YYNGEE. CDR3 DNA: TGTGCCAGCAGCGTAGTCCCGACGGGAGGTGCCGGGGAGCTGTTTTTT. Translated: CASSVVPTGGAGELFF.

V is TRBV9 and J is TRBJ2-7; 11 bases are shared with TRBD2. Per the germline V gene, CDR1 is SGDLS and CDR2 is YYNGEE. This CDR3 comprises 16 residues. V lost 1 base to trimming and J lost 2 bases; unmatched junction nucleotides: 5. DNA for the CDR3: TGTGCCAGCAGCGTATCGGGACTAGCGGCCACCTACGAGCAGTACTTC. It yields the protein CASSVSGLAATYEQYF.

This clonotype was observed a few times. This chain uses TRBV7-9 with TRBJ1-3; D remains unclear. V lost 5 bases and J 0 bases, leaving 11 bases between the germline ends. Germline CDR1 SEHNR, CDR2 FQNEAQ (reference sequence). CDR3 length: 15 residues. The CDR3 region has the DNA TGTGCCAGCAGCCCAGTCACCTTCTCTGGAAACACCATATATTTT. It specifies CASSPVTFSGNTIYF.

V gene TRBV11-2 combines with J gene TRBJ1-5; unclear D gene. The ends were cut back, 1 base at V and 7 bases at J, with 8 bases in the middle. CDR3 length equals 13 residues. Germline CDR1 SGHAT, CDR2 FQNNGV. CDR3 bases: TGTGCCAGCAGCTTAGGTATAATGCAGCCCCAGCATTTT. This gives the protein CASSLGIMQPQHF.

The chain joins TRBV14 to TRBJ1-1; tentative D call: TRBD1 (6 bases). This CDR3 has 16 residues. CDR1 is SGHDN and CDR2 is FVKESK in the germline V gene. Trimming pared 1 base from V and 0 bases from J, leaving 12 bases between. CDR3: CASSQGGTRMNTEAFF. The DNA for the CDR3 is TGTGCCAGCAGCCAAGGTGGGACACGCATGAACACTGAAGCTTTCTTT.

CDR3 nucleotide sequence: TGCAGCGTGACCGGGACAACATACGAGCAGTACTTC. Translation: CSVTGTTYEQYF. The rearrangement joins TRBV29-1 to TRBJ2-7, with D possibly being TRBD1 (6 bases). There are 12 residues in the CDR3. CDR1 is SQVTM and CDR2 is ANQGSEA in the germline V gene. With 6 bases removed from V and 4 bases from J, the gap between germline ends came to 13 bases.